The T cell receptor (beta chain) described here comes from a study of blood T cell repertoires in COVID-19. Germline lookup yields CDR1 KGHSY and CDR2 FQNENV. This CDR3 has 13 amino acids. Between the trimmed V and J ends, which lost 4 bases and 6 bases, there was a span of 10 bases. TCRdb's table, derived via immunoSEQ multiplex PCR, lists solely in-frame clones and lacks some. The table records 130,000 to 150,000 clones, about 85% of them present only once. This clone was seen more than once but under ten times. The sample was peripheral blood. V and J are TRBV16 and TRBJ1-5; TRBD1 is a possible D gene (5 bases). The receptor was isolated from a human donor with acute or convalescent COVID-19. The donor label of this sample is uncertain. In DNA, the CDR3 is TGTGCCAGCAGCCCCCTACAGGCTCAGCCCCAGCATTTT. It encodes CASSPLQAQPQHF. Filled out from reference TRBV16 and TRBJ1-5, the complete variable domain reads GEEVAQTPKHLVRGEGQKAKLYCAPIKGHSYVFWYQQVLKNEFKFLISFQNENVFDETGMPKERFSAKCLPNSPCSLEIQATKLEDSAVYFCASSPLQAQPQHFGDGTRLSIL.